This T cell receptor (beta chain) was sequenced during a study of T cell repertoires in cytomegalovirus infection. As concerns this clonotype: Its antigen is currently unknown.

The study's findings and limits: The response measured ex vivo was dominated by TCR beta clonotypes (HLA-C-restricted and CMV-specific). Identification of carriers of CMV plus the relevant HLA was achieved through cumulative public TCR beta family frequency.

Trimming stripped 0 bases from V and 3 bases from J, with 17 bases between. CDR3 size: 17 residues. CDR1 and CDR2 (germline): PRHDT, FYEKMQ (reference sequence). MiXCR was run by TCRdb on the reads, yielding one entry per CDR3 protein. Of 100,000 or so distinct CDR3 sequences in the sample, approximately 15% were seen once. The sample was PBMCs. This TCR came from a human donor in good health (CMV status not recorded). Some clones in this sample may be carry-over from other donors' samples. The chain has TRBV13 and TRBJ1-2, with D tentatively TRBD1 (6 bases). The CDR3 DNA is TGTGCCAGCAGCTTAGGGGGGGCGTTTTCGAAGGACTATGGCTACACCTTC. Residues: CASSLGGAFSKDYGYTF.